These 7 T cell receptor beta chains came from one sample sequenced in a study of persistence of HIV-infected CD4 T cells. Lysates of CMV-infected fibroblasts at around 10 ug/mL stimulated these cells. CD40L-negative CD69-negative CD45RO-high memory CD4+ T cells were sorted as populations depleted of antigen-responding cells. The immunoSEQ assay was version 4, run in survey mode. Profiling relied on immunoSEQ multiplex PCR, and the TCRdb table lists in-frame clones only, not all of them. The data contain more than 30,000 clones, 65% to 85% of them singletons. Their recognized antigens are unknown. The sample in question was CD4+ T cells sorted from PBMCs after roughly 18-hour stimulation, obtained from a patient who received antiretroviral therapy. Receptors originate from an adult man with HIV who was CMV-seropositive.

The V call is TRBV2, the J call TRBJ2-5, with a possible D match to TRBD1 (5 bases). V was clipped by 1 base and J by 4 bases, with 10 bases between them. The length of the CDR3 is 14 residues. Per germline, CDR1 SNHLY and CDR2 FYNNEI. DNA for the CDR3: TGTGCCAGCAGTGAAGGGGTCAGGGCAGAGACCCAGTACTTC. Protein product: CASSEGVRAETQYF.

V usage is TRBV4-1 and J usage is TRBJ1-5; TRBD1 matches 7 bases. CDR1 and CDR2 from the germline V gene are MGHRA and YSYEKL. With 3 bases clipped from V and 1 base from J, the junction kept 6 bases outside the gene matches. The CDR3 spans 16 residues. The CDR3 reads CASSQVPGQSNQPQHF. Here the CDR3 DNA reads TGCGCCAGCAGCCAGGTACCGGGACAGAGCAATCAGCCCCAGCATTTT.

The chain uses TRBV6-5 and TRBJ2-7; 8 positions agree with TRBD2. In germline, CDR1 is MNHEY, CDR2 SVGAGI. V dropped 4 bases and J dropped 6; count of bases not matched to a gene: 14. The CDR3 spans 16 residues. CDR3 in DNA: TGTGCCAGCAGTTCTCCCTTTCGGGGGGGGGCCGCCGAGCAGTACTTC. Encoded protein: CASSSPFRGGAAEQYF.

The chain is built from TRBV29-1 and TRBJ2-3, with 8 positions matching TRBD2. The CDR3 extends over 15 amino acids. CDR1 SQVTM and CDR2 ANQGSEA come from the germline V gene. V was clipped by 7 bases and J by 6 bases; unmatched bases: 15. CDR3 DNA sequence: TGCAGCGGTCTCCCTCTAGCGGGTCGAGGGGATACGCAGTATTTT. Encoded protein: CSGLPLAGRGDTQYF.

A few counts support this clone. The chain recombines TRBV28 with TRBJ2-7, with D maybe TRBD2 (5 bases). Germline V gene sequence: CDR1 MDHEN, CDR2 SYDVKM. The CDR3 sequence is 13 residues long. V was pared by 4 bases and J by 2 bases, with 9 bases between. Here the CDR3 DNA reads TGTGCCAGCAGTTCGACGGGGACCTACGAGCAGTACTTC. Protein: CASSSTGTYEQYF. Combining the CDR3 with reference TRBV28 and TRBJ2-7 gives the whole variable domain DVKVTQSSRYLVKRTGEKVFLECVQDMDHENMFWYRQDPGLGLRLIYFSYDVKMKEKGDIPEGYSVSREKKERFSLILESASTNQTSMYLCASSSTGTYEQYFGPGTRLTVT.

The chain uses TRBV5-1 and TRBJ2-6, with D unresolved. CDR1 is SGHRS, CDR2 YFSETQ, per germline. V gave up 4 bases and J gave up 1 base, with 18 bases separating them. This CDR3 comprises 18 residues. CDR3: CASSQDLGGYSGANVLTF. In nucleotides, the CDR3 is TGCGCCAGCAGCCAAGACCTGGGCGGTTATTCTGGGGCCAACGTCCTGACTTTC.

The rearrangement joins TRBV4-1 to TRBJ1-3; possibly TRBD1 for D (5 bases). The ends were cut back, 1 base at V and 5 bases at J, with 12 bases in the middle. This CDR3 is built from 15 residues. Germline CDR1 is MGHRA and CDR2 is YSYEKL. The CDR3 protein is CASSQGDSARNTIYF. As DNA, the CDR3 is TGCGCCAGCAGCCAAGGAGACAGCGCCCGAAACACCATATATTTT.